The 30 T cell receptor beta chains below all came from one sample that was sequenced in a study of shared clonotypes between healthy human individuals. The protocol was immunoSEQ multiplex PCR, while the TCRdb copy is restricted to in-frame clones and leaves out a portion. The data contain 2 million to 2.5 million clones, approximately 96% of them singletons. Sequenced: naive CD4+ T cells sorted from blood. Subset defined: CD45RA+ positively selected. The receptors shown here come from a man between 18 and 35 years old in good health.

The chain carries TRBV6-1 and TRBJ1-2, with 8 bases that match TRBD1. The CDR3 is made up of 14 amino acids. Germline trimming cut 8 bases from V and 8 bases from J; bases unmatched to any gene: 13. The germline CDR1 and CDR2 sequences are MNHNS and SASEGT. The CDR3 DNA is TGTGCCAGCCGCCCCGGGACAGGAGGTTTGGGCTACACCTTC. Its translation is CASRPGTGGLGYTF.

The chain carries TRBV19 and TRBJ1-2; perhaps TRBD1 as D (5 bases). CDR1 and CDR2 from the germline V gene are LNHDA and SQIVND (reference sequence). This CDR3 spans 14 amino acids. Trimming removed 10 bases from V and 0 bases from J, with 15 bases in between. CDR3 amino acids: CATRTTSSNYGYTF. The CDR3 DNA follows: TGTGCCACAAGGACAACTTCTTCTAACTATGGCTACACCTTC.

The rearrangement links TRBV19 to TRBJ1-6; maybe TRBD1 (5 bases). The CDR3 loop spans 13 amino acids. Germline V CDR1 and CDR2: LNHDA, SQIVND (reference sequence). Trimming shortened V by 11 bases and J by 10 bases, and 18 bases separated the two germline ends. This CDR3 reads CAAGDGGSSPLHF. The DNA for the CDR3 is TGTGCCGCTGGAGATGGGGGAAGCTCACCCCTCCACTTT.

Notes on this clone: The sample contains more than one DNA sequence encoding this CDR3. The chain links TRBV20-1 to TRBJ2-1; a weak D match, TRBD2 (6 bases). The CDR3 is made up of 10 amino acids. Between the trimmed V and J ends, which lost 5 bases and 7 bases, there was a span of 6 bases. The germline V gene has CDR1 DFQATT and CDR2 SNEGSKA (reference sequence). The CDR3, as DNA: TGCAGTGCTGGAGGGAATGAGCAGTTCTTC. Translated: CSAGGNEQFF.

This chain uses TRBV2 with TRBJ1-1; 7 bases match TRBD1. CDR1 is SNHLY and CDR2 is FYNNEI in the germline V gene. V trimming: 7 bases; J trimming: 5 bases; junction bases outside the gene matches: 10. The CDR3 is made up of 14 amino acids. CDR3 protein: CASTQTGRGTEAFF. In DNA form, the CDR3 reads TGTGCCAGCACCCAGACAGGGCGGGGGACTGAAGCTTTCTTT.

The chain uses TRBV5-1 and TRBJ2-1; TRBD1 is a possible D gene (5 bases). V lost 6 bases and J lost 0, with 10 bases in between. Germline V gene data show CDR1 as SGHRS and CDR2 as YFSETQ. There are 14 residues in the CDR3. CDR3 sequence (DNA): TGCGCCAGCAACCTTGACAGCTCCTACAATGAGCAGTTCTTC. Amino acids: CASNLDSSYNEQFF.

The chain has TRBV6-8 and TRBJ2-5; D assignment may be TRBD1 or TRBD2 (5 bases each). Trimming cost V 11 bases and J 4 bases, with 11 bases left between them. The CDR3 sequence is 11 residues long. The germline gives CDR1 MNHGY, CDR2 SAAAGT. CDR3 loop: CAASGLETQYF. Here the CDR3 DNA reads TGTGCCGCCTCGGGGCTAGAGACCCAGTACTTC.

The rearrangement links TRBV5-6 to TRBJ2-1; the D call may be TRBD1 or TRBD2 (5 bases each). The CDR3 is 15 amino acids. The V gene lost 3 bases and the J gene lost 2 bases, with 12 bases spanning the gap. Per the germline V gene, CDR1 is SGHDT and CDR2 is YYEEEE. This chain's CDR3 is CASSSWGSPYNEQFF. The CDR3 coding sequence is TGTGCCAGCAGCTCGTGGGGGAGCCCCTACAATGAGCAGTTCTTC. Filled out from reference TRBV5-6 and TRBJ2-1, the complete variable domain reads DAGVTQSPTHLIKTRGQQVTLRCSPKSGHDTVSWYQQALGQGPQFIFQYYEEEERQRGNFPDRFSGHQFPNYSSELNVNALLLGDSALYLCASSSWGSPYNEQFFGPGTRLTVL.

The chain combines TRBV11-2 with TRBJ1-2, with a weak D call TRBD1 (5 bases). Germline-derived CDR1 and CDR2 are SGHAT and FQNNGV. Trimming pared 2 bases from V and 5 bases from J, leaving 18 bases between. This CDR3 comprises 16 residues. Here the CDR3 DNA reads TGTGCCAGCAGCTTAAGGGACCCCGGAAAAAAGTATGGCTACACCTTC. Translating it yields CASSLRDPGKKYGYTF.

With regard to this clone: In the same sample, other DNA sequences code for this CDR3. The chain has TRBV30 and TRBJ1-6; 7 bases agree with TRBD1. The ends lost 0 bases at V and 2 bases at J; junction bases unmatched: 4. The CDR3 sequence is 16 residues long. CDR1 is GTSNPN and CDR2 is SVGIG in the germline V gene (reference sequence). In DNA, the CDR3 is TGTGCCTGGAGTGTTCAGGGGGGAACCTATAATTCACCCCTCCACTTT. It is translated as CAWSVQGGTYNSPLHF. Complete variable domain (other parts from reference TRBV30 and TRBJ1-6): SQTIHQWPATLVQPVGSPLSLECTVEGTSNPNLYWYRQAAGRGLQLLFYSVGIGQISSEVPQNLSASRPQDRQFILSSKKLLLSDSGFYLCAWSVQGGTYNSPLHFGNGTRLTVT.

The chain employs TRBV5-1 and TRBJ2-5, with 11 bases lining up with TRBD1. Germline trimming cut 2 bases from V and 2 bases from J; bases unmatched to any gene: 2. Germline CDR1 and CDR2: SGHRS and YFSETQ. The CDR3 consists of 15 residues. The CDR3 region is CASSFGDRGQETQYF. In nucleotides, the CDR3 is TGCGCCAGCAGCTTTGGGGACAGGGGGCAAGAGACCCAGTACTTC.

This sequence joins TRBV19 and TRBJ2-3; D call uncertain. Per the germline V gene, CDR1 is LNHDA and CDR2 is SQIVND (reference sequence). V was clipped by 8 bases and J by 2 bases, with 14 bases between them. CDR3 length: 14 residues. The DNA for the CDR3 is TGTGCCAGTGGGGATCGGGCCCACACAGATACGCAGTATTTT. Translated: CASGDRAHTDTQYF.

The genes are TRBV15 and TRBJ1-2, with D possibly TRBD1 on 5 matching bases. Germline assignment: CDR1 LNHNV and CDR2 YYDKDF (reference sequence). Trimming removed 0 bases at V and 3 bases at J, with 11 bases between. This CDR3 contains 15 residues. CDR3 nucleotide sequence: TGTGCCACCAGCAGAGATCAGCGGGGGGACTATGGCTACACCTTC. Translated: CATSRDQRGDYGYTF.

The chain uses TRBV28 and TRBJ1-5, with 7 bases lining up with TRBD1. Trimming took 5 bases from V and 4 from J; bases not matched to a gene: 8. Germline CDR1 and CDR2: MDHEN and SYDVKM. The CDR3 has 15 amino acids. The CDR3 sequence: CASSLGQVVNQPQHF. The CDR3 nucleotides are TGTGCCAGCAGTCTCGGACAGGTTGTGAATCAGCCCCAGCATTTT.

A note on this clone: The sample contains more than one DNA sequence encoding this CDR3. The chain joins TRBV7-2 to TRBJ2-2, with D uncertain. Germline V gene sequence: CDR1 SGHTA, CDR2 FQGNSA. CDR3 length: 14 residues. With 1 base removed from V and 1 base from J, the gap between germline ends came to 4 bases. The CDR3: CASSLGRNTGELFF. DNA for the CDR3: TGTGCCAGCAGCTTAGGACGGAACACCGGGGAGCTGTTTTTT.

The chain recombines TRBV4-1 with TRBJ1-2; unclear D gene. Trimming left V 1 base short and J 4 bases short, with 7 bases between. Germline V lookup: CDR1 MGHRA, CDR2 YSYEKL. CDR3 size: 13 residues. The CDR3 protein is CASSQVKAYGYTF. In DNA, the CDR3 is TGCGCCAGCAGCCAAGTGAAGGCCTATGGCTACACCTTC.

This clone has just one count. The chain combines TRBV7-9 with TRBJ2-3; possibly TRBD1 for D (6 bases). The CDR3 spans 14 residues. Deletions cut 4 bases from V and 4 bases from J, with 12 bases between. CDR1 is SEHNR, CDR2 FQNEAQ, per germline (reference sequence). CDR3 sequence reads: CASSSQGLADTQYF. DNA for the CDR3: TGTGCCAGCAGCTCACAGGGTCTGGCAGATACGCAGTATTTT. The whole variable domain, filled in from reference TRBV7-9 and TRBJ2-3, reads DTGVSQNPRHKITKRGQNVTFRCDPISEHNRLYWYRQTLGQGPEFLTYFQNEAQLEKSRLLSDRFSAERPKGSFSTLEIQRTEQGDSAMYLCASSSQGLADTQYFGPGTRLTVL.

J is TRBJ1-2 and V is TRBV5-5; 8 bases fit TRBD1. CDR1 SGHKS and CDR2 YYEKEE come from the germline V gene (reference sequence). This CDR3 region has 15 residues. The ends lost 4 bases at V and 4 bases at J; junction bases unmatched: 9. The CDR3 loop is CASSAGTGGGYGYTF. The CDR3 DNA follows: TGTGCCAGCAGCGCCGGGACAGGTGGCGGCTATGGCTACACCTTC.

The chain carries TRBV19 and TRBJ2-2, with 9 nucleotides matching TRBD1. The CDR3 runs to 14 residues. Germline CDR1 is LNHDA and CDR2 is SQIVND (reference sequence). Trimming removed 6 bases from V and 5 bases from J; junction bases left unmatched: 4. In DNA form, the CDR3 reads TGTGCCAGTAGATGGACAGGGGAAACCGGGGAGCTGTTTTTT. It is translated as CASRWTGETGELFF. The full variable domain, its missing parts supplied by reference TRBV19 and TRBJ2-2, is DGGITQSPKYLFRKEGQNVTLSCEQNLNHDAMYWYRQDPGQGLRLIYYSQIVNDFQKGDIAEGYSVSREKKESFPLTVTSAQKNPTAFYLCASRWTGETGELFFGEGSRLTVL.

Concerning this clone: The identical CDR3 is also encoded by other nucleotide sequences in the sample. The chain is built from TRBV7-9 and TRBJ2-5; 7 nucleotides match TRBD1. The ends lost 3 bases at V and 1 base at J; junction bases unmatched: 2. The germline CDR1 and CDR2 sequences are SEHNR and FQNEAQ (reference sequence). This CDR3 is built from 14 residues. CDR3 in amino acids: CASSLGQTQETQYF. CDR3 nucleotides: TGTGCCAGCAGCTTGGGACAGACCCAAGAGACCCAGTACTTC.

The chain recombines TRBV6-1 with TRBJ1-6, with 7 nucleotides matching TRBD1. Germline V lookup: CDR1 MNHNS, CDR2 SASEGT. The V gene end was trimmed by 3 bases and the J gene end by 3 bases; junction bases not matched to a gene: 8. The CDR3 consists of 17 residues. CDR3 DNA sequence: TGTGCCAGCAGTGATGGCAGGGGGTTTTTCTATAATTCACCCCTCCACTTT. Translated, it gives CASSDGRGFFYNSPLHF.

The rearrangement joins TRBV5-1 to TRBJ1-2; 8 positions agree with TRBD1. The CDR3 spans 14 residues. The germline V gene encodes CDR1 SGHRS and CDR2 YFSETQ. V was clipped by 4 bases and J by 4 bases; unmatched bases: 6. Here the CDR3 reads CASSAGGEGYGYTF. The CDR3 DNA follows: TGCGCCAGCAGCGCAGGGGGCGAGGGCTATGGCTACACCTTC.

The chain employs TRBV14 and TRBJ1-1, with 8 bases lining up with TRBD1. The CDR3 contains 15 residues. Germline trimming cut 4 bases from V and 0 bases from J; bases unmatched to any gene: 4. Germline V gene sequence: CDR1 SGHDN, CDR2 FVKESK. The DNA of the CDR3 is TGTGCCAGCAGCCGGGACAGGACCGTGAACACTGAAGCTTTCTTT. It is translated as CASSRDRTVNTEAFF. The full variable domain, in which reference TRBV14 and TRBJ1-1 provide the parts outside the CDR3, is EAGVTQFPSHSVIEKGQTVTLRCDPISGHDNLYWYRRVMGKEIKFLLHFVKESKQDESGMPNNRFLAERTGGTYSTLKVQPAELEDSGVYFCASSRDRTVNTEAFFGQGTRLTVV.

This clone has a single count. This sequence joins TRBV2 and TRBJ1-4, with 9 bases fitting TRBD1. Per the germline V gene, CDR1 is SNHLY and CDR2 is FYNNEI. V lost 4 bases to trimming and J lost 8 bases; unmatched junction nucleotides: 8. The CDR3 runs 15 residues. CDR3 sequence reads: CASSGNRGPGEKLFF. As DNA, the CDR3 is TGTGCCAGCAGTGGGAACAGGGGGCCCGGCGAAAAACTGTTTTTT.

V gene TRBV10-3 combines with J gene TRBJ1-2, with a weak D call TRBD1 (5 bases). V lost 6 bases, J lost 6 bases, and 17 bases lay in between. The CDR3 sequence is 14 residues long. Germline values: CDR1 ENHRY, CDR2 SYGVKD. Written as DNA, the CDR3 is TGTGCCATCAGGGTGACTGGTTGGGGCCATGGCTACACCTTC. It encodes CAIRVTGWGHGYTF.

The CDR3 sequence: CASSYASGAAFLYNEQFF. CDR3 coding DNA: TGTGCCAGCAGCTACGCTAGCGGGGCCGCCTTTTTGTACAATGAGCAGTTCTTC. The chain joins TRBV7-6 to TRBJ2-1, with TRBD2 matching over 9 bases. Germline CDR1 and CDR2: SGHVS and FNYEAQ. The V and J ends lost 4 bases and 4 bases, in that order; junction bases with no gene match: 14. There are 18 residues in the CDR3.

This clone was counted once. V is TRBV4-1 and J is TRBJ1-3; D is unclear. This CDR3 region has 15 residues. Trimming stripped 0 bases from V and 5 bases from J, with 11 bases between. In germline, CDR1 is MGHRA, CDR2 YSYEKL. CDR3 region: CASSQDLGSRNTIYF. The CDR3 DNA follows: TGCGCCAGCAGCCAAGATTTGGGCAGCAGAAACACCATATATTTT.

This chain joins TRBV20-1 and TRBJ1-2; D is unresolved. The germline gives CDR1 DFQATT, CDR2 SNEGSKA (reference sequence). This CDR3 has 11 residues. Trimming removed 2 bases from V and 4 bases from J, with 5 bases in between. In DNA, the CDR3 is TGCAGTGCTAGATCCGTCTATGGCTACACCTTC. Its translation is CSARSVYGYTF.

J is TRBJ2-3 and V is TRBV25-1; D uncertain. Germline lookup yields CDR1 MGHDK and CDR2 SYGVNS. The CDR3 is made up of 14 amino acids. Between the trimmed V and J ends, which lost 4 bases and 4 bases, there was a span of 12 bases. In DNA, the CDR3 is TGTGCCAGCAGTGTCCACGGGCGGCCAGATACGCAGTATTTT. Amino acid sequence: CASSVHGRPDTQYF.

J is TRBJ1-5 and V is TRBV19; D unresolved. Trimming cost V 3 bases and J 0 bases, with 15 bases left between them. The CDR3 is made up of 17 amino acids. Germline V CDR1 and CDR2: LNHDA, SQIVND (reference sequence). The CDR3 is CASSIGRLGYSNQPQHF. The DNA of the CDR3 is TGTGCCAGTAGTATCGGCAGGTTGGGCTATAGCAATCAGCCCCAGCATTTT.